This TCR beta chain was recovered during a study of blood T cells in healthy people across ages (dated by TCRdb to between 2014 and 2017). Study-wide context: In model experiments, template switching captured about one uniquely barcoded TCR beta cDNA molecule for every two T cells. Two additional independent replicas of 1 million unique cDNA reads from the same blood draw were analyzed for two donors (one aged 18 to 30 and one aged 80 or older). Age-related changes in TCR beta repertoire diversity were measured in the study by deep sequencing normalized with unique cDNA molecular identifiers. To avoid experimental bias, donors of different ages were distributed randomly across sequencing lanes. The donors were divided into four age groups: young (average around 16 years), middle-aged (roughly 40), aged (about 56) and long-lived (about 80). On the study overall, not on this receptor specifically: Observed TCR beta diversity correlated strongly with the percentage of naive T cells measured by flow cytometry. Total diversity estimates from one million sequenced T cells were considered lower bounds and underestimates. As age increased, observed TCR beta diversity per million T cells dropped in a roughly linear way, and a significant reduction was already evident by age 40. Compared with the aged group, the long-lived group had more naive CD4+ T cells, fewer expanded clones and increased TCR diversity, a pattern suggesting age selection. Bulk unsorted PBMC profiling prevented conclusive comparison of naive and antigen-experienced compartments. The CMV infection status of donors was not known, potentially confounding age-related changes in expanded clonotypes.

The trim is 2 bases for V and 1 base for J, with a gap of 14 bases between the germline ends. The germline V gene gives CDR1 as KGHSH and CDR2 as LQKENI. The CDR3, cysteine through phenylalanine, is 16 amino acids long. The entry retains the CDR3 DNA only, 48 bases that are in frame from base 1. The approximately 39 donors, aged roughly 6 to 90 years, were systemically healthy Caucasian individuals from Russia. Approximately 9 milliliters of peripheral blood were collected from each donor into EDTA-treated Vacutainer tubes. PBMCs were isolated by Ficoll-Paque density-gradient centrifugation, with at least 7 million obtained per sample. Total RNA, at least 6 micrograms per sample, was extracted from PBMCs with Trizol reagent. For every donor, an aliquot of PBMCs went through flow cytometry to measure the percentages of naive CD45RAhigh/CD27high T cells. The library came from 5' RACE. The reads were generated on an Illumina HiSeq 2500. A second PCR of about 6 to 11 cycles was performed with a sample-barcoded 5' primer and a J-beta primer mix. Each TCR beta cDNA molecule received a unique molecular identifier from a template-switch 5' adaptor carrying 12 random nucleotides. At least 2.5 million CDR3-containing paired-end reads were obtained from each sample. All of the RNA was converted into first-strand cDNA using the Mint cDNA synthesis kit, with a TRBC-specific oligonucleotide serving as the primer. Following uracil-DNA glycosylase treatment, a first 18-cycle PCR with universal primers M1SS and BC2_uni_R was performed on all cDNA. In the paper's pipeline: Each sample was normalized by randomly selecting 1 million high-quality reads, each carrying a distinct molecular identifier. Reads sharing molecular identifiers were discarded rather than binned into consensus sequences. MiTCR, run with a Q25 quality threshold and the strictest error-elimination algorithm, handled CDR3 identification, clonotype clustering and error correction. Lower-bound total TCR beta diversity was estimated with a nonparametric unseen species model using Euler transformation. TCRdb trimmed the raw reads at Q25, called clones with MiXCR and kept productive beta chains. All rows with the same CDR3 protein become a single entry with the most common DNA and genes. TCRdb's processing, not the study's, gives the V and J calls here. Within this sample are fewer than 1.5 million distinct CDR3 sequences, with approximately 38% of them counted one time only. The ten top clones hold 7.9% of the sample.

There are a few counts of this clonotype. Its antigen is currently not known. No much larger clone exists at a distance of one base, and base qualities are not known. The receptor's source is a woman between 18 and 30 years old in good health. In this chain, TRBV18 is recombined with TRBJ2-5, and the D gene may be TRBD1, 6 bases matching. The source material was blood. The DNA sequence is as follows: TGTGCCAGCTCACCAATGACAGGTGGGATCCAAGAGACCCAGTACTTC. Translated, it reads CASSPMTGGIQETQYF.